These 16 T cell receptor beta chains were all obtained from the same sample, sequenced in a study of T cells in Graves' hyperthyroidism and ophthalmopathy. Amplification of TCR beta CDR3 regions was performed using RNA transcripts as template. A first-round RT-PCR of the TCR CDR3 used the HTBI primer set. TCRdb fed the multiplex PCR reads into MiXCR, producing one record per CDR3 protein. The table shows some 550,000 distinct CDR3 sequences, with roughly a sixth occurring only once. The source material was blood. The source is a woman aged 40 to 55 with Graves' ophthalmopathy.

The gene calls are TRBV20-1 and TRBJ1-6; possible D gene TRBD1, 5 bases. CDR1 DFQATT and CDR2 SNEGSKA come from the germline V gene (reference sequence). This CDR3 is 13 amino acids long. The CDR3, as DNA: TGCAGCCCCGGTGGGGGGGGAAGTTCACCCCTCCACTTT. Translation gives CSPGGGGSSPLHF.

In this sample, this clonotype turned up many times. Compared with germline, one end of the junction differs, possibly owing to a read error. This sequence joins TRBV6-1 and TRBJ1-1, with D possibly TRBD1 on 5 matching bases. From germline, CDR1 is MNHNS and CDR2 SASEGT. CDR3 size: 16 residues. The DNA of the CDR3 is TGTGCCAGCATTCCAGGGACGGGAGGGATGAAAACTGAAGCTTTCTTT. Translated: CASIPGTGGMKTEAFF.

In this sample, this clonotype turned up a few times. The chain employs TRBV29-1 and TRBJ1-4; 7 bases match TRBD1. There are 13 residues in the CDR3. The V segment lost 7 bases and the J segment 5 bases; nucleotides outside the gene matches: 7. The V gene's germline CDR1 is SQVTM and CDR2 ANQGSEA. The DNA of the CDR3 is TGCAGCGCAGGGGGAGGGGAAAATGAAAAACTGTTTTTT. Its translation is CSAGGGENEKLFF.

This clonotype was seen many times. This chain joins TRBV28 and TRBJ2-4; 8 nucleotides align to TRBD1. The CDR3 loop spans 16 amino acids. Germline loops: CDR1 MDHEN, CDR2 SYDVKM. The V segment lost 5 bases and the J segment 5 bases; nucleotides outside the gene matches: 11. The CDR3 here is CASSPERTGRENIQYF. The CDR3 DNA reads TGTGCCAGCAGTCCCGAGCGGACAGGGAGAGAAAACATTCAGTACTTC.

This clonotype showed up many times. The chain is built from TRBV20-1 and TRBJ2-3; a possible D gene is TRBD2 (5 bases). The germline CDR1 and CDR2 sequences are DFQATT and SNEGSKA (reference sequence). The V and J ends lost 2 bases and 4 bases respectively, with 10 bases between them. The CDR3 has 13 amino acids. CDR3 sequence reads: CSARRGSPDTQYF. CDR3 sequence (DNA): TGCAGTGCTAGAAGAGGGAGCCCAGATACGCAGTATTTT.

This clonotype came up a few times. This chain joins TRBV19 and TRBJ2-5; maybe TRBD1 (6 bases). Trimming removed 6 bases from V and 5 bases from J, with 13 bases in between. The CDR3 runs to 13 residues. Germline-derived CDR1 and CDR2 are LNHDA and SQIVND (reference sequence). The CDR3 DNA reads as TGTGCCAGTAGCACCGACAGGTCCGAGACCCAGTACTTC. Amino acid sequence: CASSTDRSETQYF. Full variable domain (rest looked up from reference TRBV19 and TRBJ2-5): DGGITQSPKYLFRKEGQNVTLSCEQNLNHDAMYWYRQDPGQGLRLIYYSQIVNDFQKGDIAEGYSVSREKKESFPLTVTSAQKNPTAFYLCASSTDRSETQYFGPGTRLLVL.

This clonotype appeared many times. V usage is TRBV5-1 and J usage is TRBJ1-1; unclear D gene. The CDR3 contains 13 residues. Trimming removed 4 bases at V and 8 bases at J, with 15 bases between. The germline gives CDR1 SGHRS, CDR2 YFSETQ. CDR3 sequence reads: CASSLVGRGEAFF. In nucleotides, the CDR3 is TGCGCCAGCAGCCTGGTTGGGCGAGGCGAAGCTTTCTTT.

This clonotype was observed at least ten times. The chain employs TRBV2 and TRBJ2-7; 7 bases map to TRBD2. This CDR3 comprises 20 residues. V lost 8 bases, J lost 5 bases, and 30 bases stayed unmatched. Germline lookup yields CDR1 SNHLY and CDR2 FYNNEI. The DNA of the CDR3 is TGTGCCAGCCACGGGACTACCCGTCGGGGTCCCGCCGGGCTGGAAAACGAGCAGTACTTC. Its protein is CASHGTTRRGPAGLENEQYF.

This clonotype was seen repeatedly, ten times or more. The rearrangement uses TRBV3-1 and TRBJ2-1; 11 nucleotides line up with TRBD2. The V and J ends lost 0 bases and 12 bases, in that order; junction bases with no gene match: 7. The CDR3 sequence is 15 residues long. The germline V gene encodes CDR1 LGHDT and CDR2 YNNKEL (reference sequence). CDR3 loop: CASSQELAGGPRQFF. As DNA, the CDR3 is TGTGCCAGCAGCCAAGAGTTAGCGGGAGGGCCACGGCAGTTCTTC.

This clonotype was picked up many times. The chain is built from TRBV12-3 or TRBV12-4 and TRBJ2-3; TRBD2 is a possible D gene (5 bases). Trimming cost V 2 bases and J 0 bases, with 12 bases left between them. This CDR3 region has 16 residues. This CDR3 reads CASSLSRTSSTDTQYF. CDR3 DNA sequence: TGTGCCAGCAGTTTATCCCGGACTTCTAGCACAGATACGCAGTATTTT.

The V gene is TRBV20-1, the J gene TRBJ2-7; 8 bases match TRBD2. Trimming took 0 bases from V and 4 from J; bases not matched to a gene: 11. This CDR3 is 16 amino acids long. CDR1 and CDR2 from the germline V gene are DFQATT and SNEGSKA (reference sequence). CDR3 sequence: CSARDLTLASGYEQYF. Here the CDR3 DNA reads TGCAGTGCTAGAGACTTAACCCTGGCTAGCGGGTACGAGCAGTACTTC.

This sequence joins TRBV19 and TRBJ1-1; the match to TRBD1 covers 7 bases. The CDR3 consists of 14 residues. The V gene end was trimmed by 5 bases and the J gene end by 5 bases; junction bases not matched to a gene: 8. Germline V gene data show CDR1 as LNHDA and CDR2 as SQIVND (reference sequence). CDR3 DNA: TGTGCCAGTAGTTTATCCGGGACAGATACTGAAGCTTTCTTT. This encodes CASSLSGTDTEAFF.

The V gene is TRBV27, the J gene TRBJ1-4, with a tentative D call TRBD1 (5 bases). This CDR3 has 12 residues. The V end lost 5 bases, the J end lost 6 bases, and 7 bases lay between the germline ends. CDR1 and CDR2 (germline): MNHEY, SMNVEV (reference sequence). CDR3 sequence reads: CASSGADEKLFF. Written as DNA, the CDR3 is TGTGCCAGCAGTGGGGCAGATGAAAAACTGTTTTTT.

Many counts were recorded for this clonotype. The chain combines TRBV20-1 with TRBJ1-1; D gene uncertain. Between the trimmed V and J ends, which lost 6 bases and 4 bases, there was a span of 15 bases. The germline V gene has CDR1 DFQATT and CDR2 SNEGSKA (reference sequence). The CDR3 loop spans 13 amino acids. The CDR3 region is CSAKLRVGTEAFF. CDR3 nucleotide sequence: TGCAGTGCAAAACTGAGGGTCGGCACTGAAGCTTTCTTT.

This clonotype was found many times. The J gene is TRBJ1-3, the V gene TRBV18; tentatively, D is TRBD1 (6 bases). Trimming removed 3 bases at V and 0 bases at J, with 12 bases between. The CDR3 loop spans 16 amino acids. Germline values: CDR1 KGHSH, CDR2 LQKENI. The CDR3 region is CASSPEGGSSGNTIYF. CDR3 DNA: TGTGCCAGCTCACCTGAAGGGGGAAGCTCTGGAAACACCATATATTTT.

This clonotype was detected a few times. The gene calls are TRBV28 and TRBJ2-5; D is possibly TRBD1 or TRBD2 (5 bases each). The germline V gene has CDR1 MDHEN and CDR2 SYDVKM. The V end lost 6 bases, the J end lost 5 bases, and 13 bases lay between the germline ends. CDR3 length: 13 residues. The CDR3 nucleotides are TGTGCCAGCAGCCGGGGCAGGCCCGAGACCCAGTACTTC. This codes for CASSRGRPETQYF.